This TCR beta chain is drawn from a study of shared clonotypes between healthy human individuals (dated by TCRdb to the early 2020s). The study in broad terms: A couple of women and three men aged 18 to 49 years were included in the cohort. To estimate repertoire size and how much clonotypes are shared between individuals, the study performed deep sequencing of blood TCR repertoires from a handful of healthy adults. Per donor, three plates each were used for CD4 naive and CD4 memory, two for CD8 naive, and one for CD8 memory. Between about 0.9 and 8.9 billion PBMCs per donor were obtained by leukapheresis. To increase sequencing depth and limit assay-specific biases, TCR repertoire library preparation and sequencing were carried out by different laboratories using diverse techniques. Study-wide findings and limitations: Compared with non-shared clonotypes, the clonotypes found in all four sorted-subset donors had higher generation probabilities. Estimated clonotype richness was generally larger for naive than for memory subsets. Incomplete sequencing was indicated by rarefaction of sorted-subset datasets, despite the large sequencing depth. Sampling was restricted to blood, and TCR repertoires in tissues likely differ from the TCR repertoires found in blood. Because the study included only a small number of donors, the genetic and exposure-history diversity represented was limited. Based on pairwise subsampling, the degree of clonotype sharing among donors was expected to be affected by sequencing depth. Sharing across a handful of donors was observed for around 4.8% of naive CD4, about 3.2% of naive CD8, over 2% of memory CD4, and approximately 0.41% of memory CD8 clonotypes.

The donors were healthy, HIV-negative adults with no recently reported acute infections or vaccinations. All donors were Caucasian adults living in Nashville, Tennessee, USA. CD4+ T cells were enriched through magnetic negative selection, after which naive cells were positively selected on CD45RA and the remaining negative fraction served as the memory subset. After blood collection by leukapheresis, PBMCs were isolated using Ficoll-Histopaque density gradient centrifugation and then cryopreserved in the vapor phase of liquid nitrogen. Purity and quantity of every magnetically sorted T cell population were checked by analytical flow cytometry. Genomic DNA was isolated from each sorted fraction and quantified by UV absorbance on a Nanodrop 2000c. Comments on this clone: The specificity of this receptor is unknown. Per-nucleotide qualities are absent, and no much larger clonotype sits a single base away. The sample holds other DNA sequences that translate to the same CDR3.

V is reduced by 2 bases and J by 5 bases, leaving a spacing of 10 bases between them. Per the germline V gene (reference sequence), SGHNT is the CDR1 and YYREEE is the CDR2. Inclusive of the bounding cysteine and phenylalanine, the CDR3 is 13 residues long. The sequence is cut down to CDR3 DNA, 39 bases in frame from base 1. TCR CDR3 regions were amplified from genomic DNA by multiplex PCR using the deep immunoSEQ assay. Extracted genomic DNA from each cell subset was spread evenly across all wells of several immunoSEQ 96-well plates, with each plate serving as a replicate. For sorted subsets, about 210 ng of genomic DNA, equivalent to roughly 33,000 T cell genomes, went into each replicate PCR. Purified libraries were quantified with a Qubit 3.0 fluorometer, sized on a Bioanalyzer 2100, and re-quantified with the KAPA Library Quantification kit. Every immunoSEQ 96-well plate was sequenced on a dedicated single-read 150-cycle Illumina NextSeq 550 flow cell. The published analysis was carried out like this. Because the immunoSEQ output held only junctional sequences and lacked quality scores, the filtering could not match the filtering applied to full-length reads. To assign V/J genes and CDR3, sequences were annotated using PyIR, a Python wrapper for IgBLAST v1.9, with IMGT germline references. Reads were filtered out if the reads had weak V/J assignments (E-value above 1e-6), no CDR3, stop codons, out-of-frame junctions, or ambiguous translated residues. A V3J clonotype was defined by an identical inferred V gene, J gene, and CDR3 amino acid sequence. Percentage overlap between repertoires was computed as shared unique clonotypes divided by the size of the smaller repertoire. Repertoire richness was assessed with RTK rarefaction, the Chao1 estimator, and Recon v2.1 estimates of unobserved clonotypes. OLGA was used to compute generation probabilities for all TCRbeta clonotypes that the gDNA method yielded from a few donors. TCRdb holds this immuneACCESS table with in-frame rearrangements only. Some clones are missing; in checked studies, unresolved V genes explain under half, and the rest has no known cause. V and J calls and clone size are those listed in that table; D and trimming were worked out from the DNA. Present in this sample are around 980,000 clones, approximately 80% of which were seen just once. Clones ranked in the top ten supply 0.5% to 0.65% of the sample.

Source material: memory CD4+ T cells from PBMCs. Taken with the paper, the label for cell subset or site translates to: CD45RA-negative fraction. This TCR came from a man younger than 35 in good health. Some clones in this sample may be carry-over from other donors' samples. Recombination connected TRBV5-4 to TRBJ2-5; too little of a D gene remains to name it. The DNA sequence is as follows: TGTGCCAGCAGCTTAGCCGGATTGGAGACCCAGTACTTC. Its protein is CASSLAGLETQYF.